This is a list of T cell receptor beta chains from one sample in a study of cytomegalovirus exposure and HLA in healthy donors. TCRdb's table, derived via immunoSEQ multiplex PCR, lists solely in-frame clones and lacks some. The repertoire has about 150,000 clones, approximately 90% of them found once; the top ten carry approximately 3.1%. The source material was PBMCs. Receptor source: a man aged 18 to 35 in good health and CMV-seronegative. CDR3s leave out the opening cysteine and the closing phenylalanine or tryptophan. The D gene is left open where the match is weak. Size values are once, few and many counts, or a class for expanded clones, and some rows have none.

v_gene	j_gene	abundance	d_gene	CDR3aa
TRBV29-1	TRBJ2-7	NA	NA	SVVEDIPYEQY
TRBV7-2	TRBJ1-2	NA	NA	ASSFQGLGGYT
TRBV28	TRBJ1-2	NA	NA	ASTRTAYYGYT
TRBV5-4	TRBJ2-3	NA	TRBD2	ASSFAGGPIDTQY
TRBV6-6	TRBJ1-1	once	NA	ASTHGVSEAF
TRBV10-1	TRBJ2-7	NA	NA	ASSADSYEQY
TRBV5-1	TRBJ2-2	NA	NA	ASSLEDSLLF
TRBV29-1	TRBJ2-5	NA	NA	SATFPSETQY
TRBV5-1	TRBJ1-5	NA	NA	ASSLGGNNQPQH
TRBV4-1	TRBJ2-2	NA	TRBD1	ASSIMGQGAGELF
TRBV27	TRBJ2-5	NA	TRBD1	ASSSFPDRGRGKTQY
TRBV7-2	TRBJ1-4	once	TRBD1	ASSSGQGSNEKLF
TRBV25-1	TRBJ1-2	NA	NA	ASSELQGFRGYT
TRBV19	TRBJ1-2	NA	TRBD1	ASSARTGGMGYGYT
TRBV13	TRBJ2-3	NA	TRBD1	ASSVGEGAVTDTQY
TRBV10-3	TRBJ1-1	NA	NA	AITGDMNTEAF
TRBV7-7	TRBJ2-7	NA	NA	ASSLTPGTYEQY
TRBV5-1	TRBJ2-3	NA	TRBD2	ASSLRAGGMTDTQY
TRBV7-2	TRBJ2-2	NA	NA	ASSSGLNTGELF
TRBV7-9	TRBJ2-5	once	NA	ASSAPGTLQETQY
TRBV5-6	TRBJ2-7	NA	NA	ASSPGLYYEQY
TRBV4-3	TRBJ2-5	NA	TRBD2	ASSQGEGGVEETQY
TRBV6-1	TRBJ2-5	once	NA	ASSPGGQTKTQY
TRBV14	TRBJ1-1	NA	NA	ASSDGQEAF
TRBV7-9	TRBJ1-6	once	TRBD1	ASSPGTANSPLH
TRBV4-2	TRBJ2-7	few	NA	ASSQVSSSYEQY
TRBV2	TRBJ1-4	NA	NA	ASKSPDWNEKLF
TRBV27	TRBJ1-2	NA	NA	ASSLSRADGGYT
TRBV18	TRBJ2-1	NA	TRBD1	ASSPPDRVGNNEQF
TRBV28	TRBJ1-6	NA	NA	ASSPSSYNSPLH
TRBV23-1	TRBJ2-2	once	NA	ASIILVRLGQMNTGELF
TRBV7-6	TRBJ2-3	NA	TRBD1	ASSLARQGADTQY
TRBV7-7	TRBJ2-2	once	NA	ASSLGAYTGELF
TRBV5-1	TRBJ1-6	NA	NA	ASSLSQANNSPLH
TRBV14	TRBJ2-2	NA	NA	ASSQGENGELF
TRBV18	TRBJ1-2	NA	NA	ASSPPGLGAQGYT
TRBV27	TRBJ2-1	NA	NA	ASSFGQGPFNEQF
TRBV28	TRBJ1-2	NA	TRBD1	ATREGAGYGYT
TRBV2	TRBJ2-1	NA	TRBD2	ASNGGNHNEQF
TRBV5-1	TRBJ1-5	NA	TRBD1	ASSPGTGGHQPQH
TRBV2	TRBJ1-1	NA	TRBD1	ASSDDRGRTEAF
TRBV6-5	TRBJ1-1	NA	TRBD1	ASWTGWNTEAF
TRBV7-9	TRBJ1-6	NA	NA	ASSLPDSPLH
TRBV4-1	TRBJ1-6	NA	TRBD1	ASSLDRAGNSPLH
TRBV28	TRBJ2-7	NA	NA	ASSFYGEQY
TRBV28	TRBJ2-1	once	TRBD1	ASSTGQGYNEQF